The 28 T cell receptor beta chains below come from one sample, sequenced in a study of T cell repertoires in cytomegalovirus infection. These TCRs are of unknown antigen specificity. TCRdb reanalysed the reads using MiXCR and keeps one entry per CDR3 protein. The sample has approximately 150,000 distinct CDR3 sequences; 20% to 25% are singletons. Here the sequenced sample was CD8+ T cells from cultured PBMCs, taken from culture after CMV antigen stimulation. The receptors were sampled from a human donor in good health (CMV status not recorded). Some clones in this sample may be carry-over from other donors' samples.

The rearrangement uses TRBV7-2 and TRBJ2-7; 7 nucleotides line up with TRBD1. Germline V gives CDR1 SGHTA, CDR2 FQGNSA. The CDR3 totals 16 residues. Unmatched junction bases numbered 10, after V lost 0 bases and J lost 5 bases. This CDR3 reads CASSLAPTGIGNEQYF. The CDR3 DNA is TGTGCCAGCAGCTTAGCCCCGACAGGGATCGGCAACGAGCAGTACTTC.

The chain couples TRBV7-8 to TRBJ2-5, with D possibly matching TRBD1 (6 bases). CDR1 is SGHVS, CDR2 FQNEAQ, per germline. Trimming stripped 4 bases from V and 5 bases from J, with 23 bases between. The CDR3 contains 17 residues. Here the CDR3 reads CASSSQTTGSDRETQYF. The CDR3 DNA follows: TGTGCCAGCAGCTCCCAGACGACAGGTTCGGATAGGGAGACCCAGTACTTC.

The CDR3 region is CASSQCDCAEKLFF. CDR3 bases: TGCGCCAGCAGTCAATGTGACTGTGCTGAAAAACTGTTTTTT. The V and J genes are TRBV23-1 and TRBJ1-4; D ambiguous. TRBV23-1 is given ORF status, its function remaining uncertain. V lost 1 base and J lost 7, with 10 bases in between. The CDR3 is 14 amino acids.

This clonotype was found a few times. The chain combines TRBV7-8 with TRBJ2-7; either TRBD1 or TRBD2 may fit D (6 bases each). Trimming removed 4 bases at V and 2 bases at J, with 30 bases between. The germline V gene has CDR1 SGHVS and CDR2 FQNEAQ. This CDR3 region has 20 residues. The CDR3: CASSSRHAISPRGRTYEQYF. In nucleotides, the CDR3 is TGTGCCAGCAGCTCACGACACGCGATCTCCCCGAGGGGGAGGACCTACGAGCAGTACTTC.

This clonotype has more than one count but fewer than ten. V gene TRBV7-6 combines with J gene TRBJ1-5; D remains unclear. V was shortened by 5 bases and J by 7 bases, with 12 bases between the two germline ends. The CDR3 consists of 13 residues. Germline CDR1 SGHVS, CDR2 FNYEAQ. Here the CDR3 reads CASSDGSVQPQHF. CDR3 sequence (DNA): TGTGCCAGCAGCGACGGGTCAGTCCAGCCCCAGCATTTT.

This clonotype appeared a few times. The chain carries TRBV29-1 and TRBJ2-3; D possibly corresponds to TRBD1 (6 bases). V was cut by 0 bases and J by 2 bases, with 15 bases left in between. CDR1 is SQVTM, CDR2 ANQGSEA, per germline. The CDR3 covers 16 residues. The CDR3 DNA is TGCAGCGTTGAAGATTTAGGCAACAGGGACACAGATACGCAGTATTTT. Residues: CSVEDLGNRDTDTQYF.

The rearrangement joins TRBV12-5 to TRBJ1-5; the D gene is possibly TRBD1 (6 bases). The CDR3 loop spans 14 amino acids. Per germline, CDR1 LGHNT and CDR2 FRNRAP. Deletions cut 6 bases from V and 5 bases from J, with 14 bases between. The DNA for the CDR3 is TGTGCTAGTGGCTCGGACAGACCATATCAGCCCCAGCATTTT. Its protein is CASGSDRPYQPQHF. Based on the CDR3 plus reference TRBV12-5 and TRBJ1-5, the full variable domain is DARVTQTPRHKVTEMGQEVTMRCQPILGHNTVFWYRQTMMQGLELLAYFRNRAPLDDSGMPKDRFSAEMPDATLATLKIQPSEPRDSAVYFCASGSDRPYQPQHFGDGTRLSIL.

The chain recombines TRBV7-2 with TRBJ2-3, with 9 positions matching TRBD2. V shed 3 bases and J 6 bases; nucleotides not matched to a gene: 13. The germline CDR1 and CDR2 sequences are SGHTA and FQGNSA. The CDR3 is 17 amino acids. In DNA form, the CDR3 reads TGTGCCAGCAGCTTTGGCTTTGGGCGGGGGGGCCAGGATACGCAGTATTTT. As protein: CASSFGFGRGGQDTQYF.

This sequence joins TRBV7-8 and TRBJ2-7; 13 bases agree with TRBD2. The V gene end was trimmed by 6 bases and the J gene end by 6 bases; junction bases not matched to a gene: 8. This CDR3 is 15 amino acids long. Germline lookup yields CDR1 SGHVS and CDR2 FQNEAQ. CDR3: CASSPGLAGVIEQYF. DNA for the CDR3: TGTGCCAGCAGTCCCGGACTAGCGGGGGTAATCGAGCAGTACTTC.

The J gene is TRBJ2-7, the V gene TRBV12-3 or TRBV12-4; D possibly matches TRBD1 or TRBD2 (5 bases each). V lost 3 bases and J lost 4, with 13 bases in between. This CDR3 spans 14 amino acids. Here the CDR3 reads CASSFGTVFYEQYF. CDR3 coding DNA: TGTGCCAGCAGTTTCGGGACGGTTTTTTACGAGCAGTACTTC.

In this sample, this clonotype turned up a few times. V usage is TRBV4-1 and J usage is TRBJ1-2; D is perhaps TRBD1 (6 bases). V lost 3 bases and J lost 0, with 11 bases in between. Germline lookup yields CDR1 MGHRA and CDR2 YSYEKL. This CDR3 is 15 amino acids long. The CDR3 region is CASSHRQASNYGYTF. The CDR3 DNA is TGCGCCAGCAGCCACCGACAGGCATCTAACTATGGCTACACCTTC.

This clonotype was seen ten or more times. The CDR3 sequence is CASKSDGNSNQPQHF. The CDR3 DNA is TGTGCCAGCAAATCAGACGGAAATAGCAATCAGCCCCAGCATTTT. The gene calls are TRBV6-1 and TRBJ1-5; D not resolved. Trimming removed 7 bases at V and 0 bases at J, with 13 bases between. This CDR3 has 15 residues. Per the germline V gene, CDR1 is MNHNS and CDR2 is SASEGT.

The V call is TRBV7-6, the J call TRBJ1-5; tentative D call: TRBD1 (5 bases). The V and J ends lost 6 bases and 4 bases respectively, with 10 bases between them. The CDR3 consists of 13 residues. Per germline, CDR1 SGHVS and CDR2 FNYEAQ. CDR3 loop: CASSWGINQPQHF. The CDR3 region has the DNA TGTGCCAGCAGTTGGGGGATTAATCAGCCCCAGCATTTT. Full variable domain (remainder filled in from reference TRBV7-6 and TRBJ1-5): GAGVSQSPRYKVTKRGQDVALRCDPISGHVSLYWYRQALGQGPEFLTYFNYEAQQDKSGLPNDRFSAERPEGSISTLTIQRTEQRDSAMYRCASSWGINQPQHFGDGTRLSIL.

There are many counts of this clonotype. The V call is TRBV7-9, the J call TRBJ2-2; either TRBD1 or TRBD2 may supply D (5 bases each). The CDR3 has 16 residues. V was shortened by 2 bases and J by 3 bases, with 13 bases between the two germline ends. Germline-derived CDR1 and CDR2 are SEHNR and FQNEAQ (reference sequence). The CDR3 coding sequence is TGTGCCAGCAGCTTAAAGGTCGGGGCCTACACCGGGGAGCTGTTTTTT. Translating it yields CASSLKVGAYTGELFF.

This chain links TRBV7-9 with TRBJ2-3, with 7 bases identical to TRBD2. The CDR3 loop spans 16 amino acids. V was pared by 5 bases and J by 2 bases, with 10 bases of the junction left unmatched. CDR1 is SEHNR, CDR2 FQNEAQ, per germline (reference sequence). This CDR3 is CASSETGTTSTDTQYF. CDR3 DNA: TGTGCCAGCAGCGAGACCGGGACTACCTCCACAGATACGCAGTATTTT.

The gene calls are TRBV7-2 and TRBJ2-4; 10 bases align to TRBD2. J was trimmed by 2 bases and V by 5 bases; bases with no gene match: 6. The germline gives CDR1 SGHTA, CDR2 FQGNSA. The CDR3 length is 16 residues. The DNA of the CDR3 is TGTGCCAGCAGCATTACTAGCGGGGTAACCAAAAACATTCAGTACTTC. The encoded protein is CASSITSGVTKNIQYF.

V is TRBV6-1 and J is TRBJ2-7; perhaps D is TRBD1 or TRBD2 (5 bases each). Germline CDR1 MNHNS, CDR2 SASEGT. This CDR3 has 14 amino acids. V dropped 8 bases and J dropped 2 bases, with 16 bases sitting between them. The CDR3 coding sequence is TGTGCCAGCGACCAAAACCTGGGGGCCTACGAGCAGTACTTC. It specifies CASDQNLGAYEQYF.

Points on this clonotype: At one end, the junction sequence differs from germline, possibly due to a read error. This chain joins TRBV5-4 and TRBJ1-6; TRBD1 matches 7 bases. This CDR3 comprises 13 residues. The germline CDR1 and CDR2 sequences are SGHNT and YYREEE (reference sequence). The CDR3 coding sequence is TGTGCCAGTAGGGACAGCTATAATTCACCCCACCACTTT. This codes for CASRDSYNSPHHF. Full variable domain (outside the CDR3, taken from reference TRBV5-4 and TRBJ1-6): ETGVTQSPTHLIKTRGQQVTLRCSSQSGHNTVSWYQQALGQGPQFIFQYYREEENGRGNFPPRFSGLQFPNYSSELNVNALELDDSALYLCASRDSYNSPHHFGNGTRLTVT.

The chain is built from TRBV4-1 and TRBJ1-1, with 10 bases lining up with TRBD1. Germline V gene sequence: CDR1 MGHRA, CDR2 YSYEKL. V shed 3 bases, J shed 5 bases, and the junction held 3 bases outside the gene matches. The length of the CDR3 is 14 residues. CDR3 in DNA: TGCGCCAGCAGCCACCGGACAGGGGGAACTGAAGCTTTCTTT. Translation: CASSHRTGGTEAFF.

V is TRBV7-9 and J is TRBJ1-5, with D possibly being TRBD1 (6 bases). V was clipped by 5 bases and J by 5 bases, with 16 bases between them. The CDR3 runs to 15 residues. From germline, CDR1 is SEHNR and CDR2 FQNEAQ (reference sequence). The CDR3 loop reads CASSRTGTLDQPQHF. CDR3 sequence (DNA): TGTGCCAGCAGCCGCACCGGGACACTAGATCAGCCCCAGCATTTT. Using reference TRBV7-9 and TRBJ1-5 for the parts outside the CDR3, the full variable domain is DTGVSQNPRHKITKRGQNVTFRCDPISEHNRLYWYRQTLGQGPEFLTYFQNEAQLEKSRLLSDRFSAERPKGSFSTLEIQRTEQGDSAMYLCASSRTGTLDQPQHFGDGTRLSIL.

This chain joins TRBV3-1 and TRBJ2-7; D remains ambiguous. The CDR3 extends over 14 amino acids. V lost 0 bases and J lost 0, with 6 bases in between. The germline gives CDR1 LGHDT, CDR2 YNNKEL (reference sequence). The CDR3: CASSQDLRSYEQYF. In nucleotides, the CDR3 is TGTGCCAGCAGCCAAGATCTCCGCTCCTACGAGCAGTACTTC.

This clonotype was detected only a few times. A read error may produce the germline difference seen at one junction end. The chain is built from TRBV7-7 and TRBJ2-2, with TRBD1 identical over 7 bases. The CDR3 loop spans 17 amino acids. Germline assignment: CDR1 SSHAT and CDR2 FNYEAQ (reference sequence). The CDR3 DNA sequence: TGTGCTAGCAGCCAAAACCCCGGGACAGAGAACACCGGGGAGCTGTTTTTT. Its translation: CASSQNPGTENTGELFF. Full variable domain (rest looked up from reference TRBV7-7 and TRBJ2-2): GAGVSQSPRYKVTKRGQDVTLRCDPISSHATLYWYQQALGQGPEFLTYFNYEAQPDKSGLPSDRFSAERPEGSISTLTIQRTEQRDSAMYRCASSQNPGTENTGELFFGEGSRLTVL.

The CDR3 DNA is TGCAGTGCTAGAGTGGCAGGTCACCCCACCTACGAGCAGTACTTC. As protein: CSARVAGHPTYEQYF. The V gene is TRBV20-1, the J gene TRBJ2-7; no reliable D call. CDR1 and CDR2 from the germline V gene are DFQATT and SNEGSKA (reference sequence). Trimming shortened V by 1 base and J by 2 bases, and 15 bases separated the two germline ends. The CDR3 has 15 amino acids.

This clonotype was picked up a small number of times. The chain carries TRBV6-2 or TRBV6-3 and TRBJ2-7; D perhaps matches TRBD2 (6 bases). The CDR3 totals 15 residues. V dropped 5 bases and J dropped 2 bases, with 16 bases sitting between them. CDR1 MNHEY and CDR2 SVGEGT come from the germline V gene. CDR3 nucleotides: TGTGCCAGCAGTCTCCCGGGGGACTCCCCCTACGAGCAGTACTTC. Amino acid sequence: CASSLPGDSPYEQYF.

This clonotype came up many times. V is TRBV12-3 or TRBV12-4 and J is TRBJ2-1, with D unclear. V dropped 1 base and J dropped 4 bases, with 5 bases sitting between them. The CDR3 covers 13 residues. This CDR3 reads CASSLVGYNEQFF. The DNA of the CDR3 is TGTGCCAGCAGTTTAGTAGGTTACAATGAGCAGTTCTTC.

This clonotype was seen a handful of times. CDR3 DNA sequence: TGTGCCAGCAGCGCATCCGGGACTAGGGGCCTTAGCTCCTACAATGAGCAGTTCTTC. Its translation is CASSASGTRGLSSYNEQFF. The chain combines TRBV7-6 with TRBJ2-1; 8 positions agree with TRBD2. CDR3 length: 19 residues. Trimming took 5 bases from V and 0 from J; bases not matched to a gene: 15. Looked up from germline, CDR1 is SGHVS and CDR2 is FNYEAQ.

The J gene is TRBJ2-1, the V gene TRBV7-3; TRBD2 aligns across 8 bases. The ends lost 1 base at V and 6 bases at J; junction bases unmatched: 5. CDR1 and CDR2 (germline): SGHTA, FQGTGA. This CDR3 contains 15 residues. Here the CDR3 reads CASSLIAGIGNEQFF. As DNA, the CDR3 is TGTGCCAGCAGCTTAATAGCGGGGATCGGCAATGAGCAGTTCTTC.

This clonotype was recorded a few times. The V and J genes are TRBV27 and TRBJ2-1; a possible D gene is TRBD2 (7 bases). The CDR3 spans 14 residues. In germline, CDR1 is MNHEY, CDR2 SMNVEV (reference sequence). Trimming stripped 9 bases from V and 5 bases from J, with 17 bases between. Here the CDR3 DNA reads TGTGCCAGTTTTGGGGGGGGCGGGCACAATGAGCAGTTCTTC. Translated: CASFGGGGHNEQFF.